The 11 T cell receptor beta chains below all came from one sample that was sequenced in a study of T-cell memory formation after mild COVID-19. TCRdb itself ran the 5' RACE reads through MiXCR, one entry per CDR3 protein. The table has 400,000 to 500,000 distinct CDR3 sequences, roughly 20% seen once. Sequenced material: PBMCs or a T cell subset sorted from them (not recorded which). The receptors shown here come from an adult woman who had mild COVID-19 (a few samples of this study predate the infection). Cell type and time point are not known.

The chain couples TRBV24-1 to TRBJ2-2; possibly TRBD1 for D (5 bases). The CDR3 totals 15 residues. The V end lost 5 bases, the J end lost 3 bases, and 12 bases lay between the germline ends. The germline V gene encodes CDR1 KGHDR and CDR2 SFDVKD. CDR3 sequence: CATSAAGFDTGELFF. For the CDR3, the DNA is TGTGCCACCAGTGCGGCAGGGTTTGACACCGGGGAGCTGTTTTTT.

This clonotype was detected only a few times. The rearrangement uses TRBV28 and TRBJ2-7, with 11 bases matching TRBD2. After removal of 5 bases from V and 4 bases from J, the junction contained 4 bases not matched to a gene. CDR3 length: 14 residues. Per germline, CDR1 MDHEN and CDR2 SYDVKM. CDR3 amino acids: CASSNSGRVYEQYF. Here the CDR3 DNA reads TGTGCCAGCAGTAATAGCGGGAGGGTATACGAGCAGTACTTC.

J is TRBJ2-7 and V is TRBV11-2; the match to TRBD1 covers 8 bases. V was clipped by 5 bases and J by 4 bases; unmatched bases: 13. Per the germline V gene, CDR1 is SGHAT and CDR2 is FQNNGV. The CDR3 runs 16 residues. The chain's CDR3 is CASSPMTGALRYEQYF. The CDR3 region has the DNA TGTGCCAGCAGCCCGATGACAGGGGCCCTCCGTTACGAGCAGTACTTC.

This clonotype is a singleton in its sample. This rearrangement joins TRBV29-1 to TRBJ1-1; no firm D call. V dropped 4 bases and J dropped 1 base, with 19 bases sitting between them. In germline, CDR1 is SQVTM, CDR2 ANQGSEA. CDR3 length equals 16 residues. The CDR3 bases are TGCAGCGTTGTGCCTACTCCCGGCAGAACGAACACTGAAGCTTTCTTT. Protein: CSVVPTPGRTNTEAFF.

This clonotype has only a few counts. The chain combines TRBV4-1 with TRBJ1-2; 8 nucleotides match TRBD1. The CDR3 length is 13 residues. Germline V gives CDR1 MGHRA, CDR2 YSYEKL. With 8 bases clipped from V and 4 bases from J, the junction kept 6 bases outside the gene matches. CDR3 in amino acids: CASAGGHFYGYTF. In DNA, the CDR3 is TGCGCCAGCGCAGGGGGCCATTTCTATGGCTACACCTTC.

This clonotype appeared a few times. The rearrangement uses TRBV7-9 and TRBJ1-1; a weak D match, TRBD1 (5 bases). Germline loops: CDR1 SEHNR, CDR2 FQNEAQ (reference sequence). Trimming removed 2 bases at V and 4 bases at J, with 17 bases between. The CDR3 extends over 16 amino acids. CDR3 sequence (DNA): TGTGCCAGCAGCTTAAACCTCCAGGGTCGGGGCACTGAAGCTTTCTTT. Encoded protein: CASSLNLQGRGTEAFF.

The chain couples TRBV4-3 to TRBJ1-1, with a possible D match to TRBD1 (5 bases). CDR3 length equals 16 residues. The V end lost 0 bases, the J end lost 5 bases, and 16 bases lay between the germline ends. The V gene's germline CDR1 is LGHNA and CDR2 YSLEER. CDR3 DNA sequence: TGCGCCAGCAGCCAAGATTGGGGGGGGAGGTCAACTGAAGCTTTCTTT. Its protein is CASSQDWGGRSTEAFF.

This sequence joins TRBV12-3 or TRBV12-4 and TRBJ2-1; unclear D gene. The CDR3 is 14 amino acids. V was pared by 3 bases and J by 6 bases, with 12 bases between. CDR3 DNA sequence: TGTGCCAGCAGTTTTGAAGACCAACTCAATGAGCAGTTCTTC. It specifies CASSFEDQLNEQFF.

The chain couples TRBV5-1 to TRBJ1-5; no reliable D call. With 0 bases removed from V and 7 bases from J, the gap between germline ends came to 8 bases. CDR1 is SGHRS and CDR2 is YFSETQ in the germline V gene. The CDR3 extends over 13 amino acids. In nucleotides, the CDR3 is TGCGCCAGCAGCTTGGAGATAAACCAGCCCCAGCATTTT. It yields the protein CASSLEINQPQHF.

This chain connects TRBV12-3 or TRBV12-4 to TRBJ2-3; D is uncertain. The CDR3 covers 14 residues. V lost 10 bases, J lost 0 bases, and 14 bases lay in between. CDR3 coding DNA: TGTGCCACTTCCCTTTATACTAGCACAGATACGCAGTATTTT. This gives the protein CATSLYTSTDTQYF.

This clonotype was detected ten times or more. This chain connects TRBV3-1 to TRBJ2-2; 9 bases agree with TRBD1. The CDR3 is made up of 17 amino acids. The trim removed 4 bases at V and 4 bases at J, leaving 10 bases unmatched. CDR1 LGHDT and CDR2 YNNKEL come from the germline V gene (reference sequence). CDR3 DNA: TGTGCCAGCAGCCTTTACCGGGACAGGGCGGCCACCGGGGAGCTGTTTTTT. Translated: CASSLYRDRAATGELFF.